This T cell receptor (beta chain) was identified in a study of CD8 T cells in Susac syndrome. Random hexamers were used to reverse transcribe an amount of about 0.5 to 1 ug RNA. Using its own MiXCR run on the immunoSEQ multiplex PCR reads, TCRdb lists one record per CDR3 protein. The table shows about 120,000 distinct CDR3 sequences, with 85% to 95% occurring only once. Age- and sex-matched healthy donors served as the control group. This clonotype originated in a human donor in good health. Sequenced: CD8+ T cells from PBMCs.

Here the CDR3 reads CASSKRAEIPTGYTF. In nucleotides, the CDR3 is TGTGCCAGTAGTAAGCGAGCGGAAATACCGACTGGCTACACCTTC. This chain connects TRBV19 to TRBJ1-2; no clear D gene. The germline V and J ends were trimmed by 4 bases and 7 bases, with 19 bases remaining between them. The CDR3 length is 15 residues. The germline V gene encodes CDR1 LNHDA and CDR2 SQIVND (reference sequence).